These 20 T cell receptor beta chains share one sample of origin, sequenced in a study of cytomegalovirus exposure and HLA in healthy donors. Measured with immunoSEQ multiplex PCR; TCRdb has only the in-frame clones, and not every one. The sample holds 300,000 or so clones, approximately 86% seen once. The specimen was PBMCs. These receptors originate from a young man in good health and CMV-seronegative.

V is TRBV7-2 and J is TRBJ2-4; 10 nucleotides align to TRBD2. Germline V CDR1 and CDR2: SGHTA, FQGNSA. This CDR3 has 18 amino acids. The J segment lost 6 bases and the V segment lost 5 bases, leaving 16 bases of the junction unmatched. The CDR3 DNA is TGTGCCAGCAGCACCCATTTCTCTAGCGGGGGCAGGGGAAACATTCAGTACTTC. It specifies CASSTHFSSGGRGNIQYF.

This clone was recorded only once. CDR3 loop: CSVGIAMTAYNEQFF. As DNA, the CDR3 is TGCAGCGTTGGTATCGCCATGACTGCGTACAATGAGCAGTTCTTC. The chain has TRBV29-1 and TRBJ2-1; D unresolved. The CDR3 consists of 15 residues. From germline, CDR1 is SQVTM and CDR2 ANQGSEA. V gave up 4 bases and J gave up 4 bases, with 17 bases separating them.

This clone has more than one count but fewer than ten. This sequence joins TRBV6-5 and TRBJ1-6; TRBD1 is a possible D gene (6 bases). The CDR3 covers 13 residues. Germline V gives CDR1 MNHEY, CDR2 SVGAGI. Between the trimmed V and J ends, which lost 4 bases and 10 bases, there was a span of 11 bases. CDR3 amino acids: CASSFHRDSPLHF. CDR3 coding DNA: TGTGCCAGCAGTTTCCACAGGGACTCACCCCTCCACTTT.

The V gene is TRBV5-7, the J gene TRBJ1-4; 8 nucleotides line up with TRBD1. TRBV5-7 is annotated as an ORF whose role is uncertain. With V trimmed by 0 bases and J by 6 bases, 10 bases remained unmatched. This CDR3 spans 17 amino acids. CDR3 nucleotides: TGTGCCAGCAGCTTGGCCCAGGGGGCAGGTTGGGATGAAAAACTGTTTTTT. Its protein product is CASSLAQGAGWDEKLFF.

This clone is a singleton in its sample. Different DNA sequences within this sample yield the same CDR3. The rearrangement joins TRBV5-1 to TRBJ2-5; 11 bases are a match to TRBD2. The V and J ends lost 2 bases and 5 bases, in that order; junction bases with no gene match: 5. CDR1 SGHRS and CDR2 YFSETQ come from the germline V gene. The CDR3 runs to 15 residues. The CDR3 protein is CASSFGSGGEETQYF. DNA for the CDR3: TGCGCCAGCAGCTTCGGTAGCGGGGGGGAGGAGACCCAGTACTTC.

The chain employs TRBV5-4 and TRBJ1-1; D ambiguous. The V end was cut by 1 base, the J end by 4 bases, with 11 bases between. In germline, CDR1 is SGHNT, CDR2 YYREEE (reference sequence). CDR3 length equals 14 residues. The CDR3 reads CASSLSQVATEAFF. In DNA form, the CDR3 reads TGTGCCAGCAGCTTGTCTCAGGTGGCCACTGAAGCTTTCTTT.

This chain links TRBV15 with TRBJ2-7, with D possibly being TRBD2 (6 bases). CDR3 length: 15 amino acids. With 0 bases removed from V and 1 base from J, the gap between germline ends came to 10 bases. Germline V CDR1 and CDR2: LNHNV, YYDKDF (reference sequence). This CDR3 is CATSRDSGGSYEQYF. Here the CDR3 DNA reads TGTGCCACCAGCAGAGATTCAGGAGGGTCCTACGAGCAGTACTTC.

The chain employs TRBV6-1 and TRBJ1-5; D gene uncertain. This CDR3 contains 14 residues. Per the germline V gene, CDR1 is MNHNS and CDR2 is SASEGT. V lost 6 bases and J 0 bases, leaving 9 bases between the germline ends. CDR3 sequence: CASSLEGSNQPQHF. The CDR3 DNA reads TGTGCCAGCAGCTTAGAGGGTAGCAATCAGCCCCAGCATTTT.

This sequence joins TRBV27 and TRBJ2-1; TRBD2 matches at 10 bases. J gave up 10 bases and V 5 bases, and 8 bases lay outside the gene matches. CDR3 size: 14 residues. Germline CDR1 and CDR2: MNHEY and SMNVEV (reference sequence). The CDR3 sequence is CASSLAGDRIEQFF. In nucleotides, the CDR3 is TGTGCCAGCAGTCTAGCGGGGGACAGGATAGAGCAGTTCTTC.

V is TRBV9 and J is TRBJ2-5; D might be TRBD1 (6 bases). The germline V gene encodes CDR1 SGDLS and CDR2 YYNGEE. CDR3 length: 15 amino acids. Trimming left V 0 bases short and J 2 bases short, with 11 bases between. This chain's CDR3 is CASSVEGDEQETQYF. CDR3 bases: TGTGCCAGCAGCGTAGAGGGGGACGAGCAAGAGACCCAGTACTTC.

This chain uses TRBV2 with TRBJ2-3, with D tentatively TRBD2 (6 bases). CDR3 size: 14 residues. V was pared by 10 bases and J by 4 bases, with 18 bases between. Per the germline V gene, CDR1 is SNHLY and CDR2 is FYNNEI. The CDR3 sequence: CAISGRGRSDTQYF. The DNA of the CDR3 is TGTGCCATTTCGGGACGGGGGAGGTCAGATACGCAGTATTTT.

This chain links TRBV11-3 with TRBJ2-1; 8 bases map to TRBD2. The CDR3 covers 13 residues. The junction had 3 bases not matched to a gene; V was cut back by 4 bases and J by 7 bases. Germline V gene sequence: CDR1 SGHNT, CDR2 YENEEA. The CDR3 nucleotides read TGTGCCAGCAGCTCCACGGGGGGGAATGAGCAGTTCTTC. It translates to CASSSTGGNEQFF.

A remark on this clone: In the same sample, other DNA sequences code for this CDR3. The chain is built from TRBV6-1 and TRBJ1-1; D possibly corresponds to TRBD1 (6 bases). In germline, CDR1 is MNHNS, CDR2 SASEGT. Trimming pared 4 bases from V and 0 bases from J, leaving 6 bases between. The CDR3 has 13 amino acids. The CDR3 DNA reads TGTGCCAGCAGTGGGACAGTGAACACTGAAGCTTTCTTT. Residues: CASSGTVNTEAFF.

The chain carries TRBV5-1 and TRBJ2-1, with 16 bases that match TRBD2. This CDR3 has 18 amino acids. V dropped 4 bases and J dropped 6; count of bases not matched to a gene: 10. Germline assignment: CDR1 SGHRS and CDR2 YFSETQ. CDR3 loop: CASSPGTSGGAGSNEQFF. The CDR3 nucleotides read TGCGCCAGCAGCCCCGGGACTAGCGGGGGGGCCGGTAGCAATGAGCAGTTCTTC.

The chain employs TRBV15 and TRBJ2-1; 10 bases match TRBD2. Per the germline V gene, CDR1 is LNHNV and CDR2 is YYDKDF (reference sequence). V lost 3 bases and J lost 4; bases outside the gene matches: 9. The CDR3 is 17 amino acids. In DNA form, the CDR3 reads TGTGCCACCAGCAGGCTAGCGGGGGTAGCTACATACAATGAGCAGTTCTTC. Protein sequence: CATSRLAGVATYNEQFF.

V gene TRBV18 combines with J gene TRBJ1-5; 7 bases are a match to TRBD1. Germline V gene lookup returns CDR1 KGHSH and CDR2 LQKENI. After removal of 3 bases from V and 1 base from J, the junction contained 0 bases not matched to a gene. The CDR3 is made up of 14 amino acids. CDR3 amino acids: CASSPGQSNQPQHF. DNA for the CDR3: TGTGCCAGCTCACCGGGACAGAGCAATCAGCCCCAGCATTTT.

This chain links TRBV30 with TRBJ1-1, with 9 bases matching TRBD1. Germline lookup yields CDR1 GTSNPN and CDR2 SVGIG (reference sequence). The ends lost 5 bases at V and 5 bases at J; junction bases unmatched: 9. CDR3 length equals 14 residues. CDR3 bases: TGTGCCTGGTTAAAAGGACAGGGGTGGACTGAAGCTTTCTTT. Translated: CAWLKGQGWTEAFF.

V gene TRBV18 combines with J gene TRBJ1-1, with 9 bases fitting TRBD1. V dropped 2 bases and J dropped 6; count of bases not matched to a gene: 4. The CDR3 is 14 amino acids. Germline V gene sequence: CDR1 KGHSH, CDR2 LQKENI. In DNA form, the CDR3 reads TGTGCCAGCTCACCATGGGACAGGGCGCCTGAAGCTTTCTTT. Protein: CASSPWDRAPEAFF.

The CDR3, as DNA: TGTGCCAGCTCACCAGCAGGGGGCCTCTCTGGGGCCAACGTCCTGACTTTC. This encodes CASSPAGGLSGANVLTF. J is TRBJ2-6 and V is TRBV18; TRBD1 matches 8 bases. Germline loops: CDR1 KGHSH, CDR2 LQKENI. The trim removed 2 bases at V and 0 bases at J, leaving 3 bases unmatched. CDR3 length: 17 amino acids.

J is TRBJ1-2 and V is TRBV6-1; D might be TRBD1 (6 bases). Trimming took 1 base from V and 8 from J, leaving 11 bases between them. Germline V gene lookup returns CDR1 MNHNS and CDR2 SASEGT. CDR3 length: 13 residues. In DNA, the CDR3 is TGTGCCAGCAGTGAAGGGGGGCGCGGAGGCTACACCTTC. The encoded protein is CASSEGGRGGYTF.